These 16 T cell receptor beta chains were sequenced from one sample in a study of PD-L1 blockade in urothelial cancer. Time point: peripheral blood 6 weeks after treatment start. Here immunoSEQ multiplex PCR was the method, and the copy in TCRdb shows in-frame clones only, minus some. The table lists tens of thousands of clones, around three quarters of them singletons. The specimen comprised PBMCs, sampled around atezolizumab (anti-PD-L1) treatment. These receptors all come from a man aged 70 or older with urothelial cancer.

This clone was recorded a few times. The V gene is TRBV7-2, the J gene TRBJ1-1; 9 nucleotides align to TRBD1. The length of the CDR3 is 14 residues. V gave up 4 bases and J gave up 3 bases; unmatched junction bases: 3. The germline V gene has CDR1 SGHTA and CDR2 FQGNSA. As DNA, the CDR3 is TGTGCCAGCAGCTCTAGACAGGGGGACACTGAAGCTTTCTTT. Translation: CASSSRQGDTEAFF.

The chain is built from TRBV19 and TRBJ2-7, with D possibly TRBD2 on 7 matching bases. The CDR3 covers 14 residues. The germline V gene has CDR1 LNHDA and CDR2 SQIVND (reference sequence). V shed 3 bases and J shed 0 bases, with 9 bases lying between them. The CDR3 region has the DNA TGTGCCAGTAGTATGGGGGGGGCCTCCTACGAGCAGTACTTC. Amino acid sequence: CASSMGGASYEQYF.

The chain has TRBV7-2 and TRBJ2-1; 11 bases line up with TRBD2. Germline lookup yields CDR1 SGHTA and CDR2 FQGNSA. The CDR3 totals 15 residues. The trim removed 1 base at V and 7 bases at J, leaving 3 bases unmatched. The CDR3 DNA reads as TGTGCCAGCAGCTTAGGTAGCGGGAGGGCAAATGAGCAGTTCTTC. Its translation is CASSLGSGRANEQFF.

This rearrangement joins TRBV9 to TRBJ2-5; 8 nucleotides line up with TRBD2. Germline V lookup: CDR1 SGDLS, CDR2 YYNGEE. The CDR3 covers 18 residues. V trimming: 0 bases; J trimming: 4 bases; junction bases outside the gene matches: 14. CDR3 residues: CASSVEPWAGGSLETQYF. CDR3 bases: TGTGCCAGCAGCGTAGAACCTTGGGCGGGGGGAAGTTTAGAGACCCAGTACTTC.

This chain joins TRBV28 and TRBJ2-1; 12 nucleotides match TRBD2. The V and J ends lost 2 bases and 9 bases, in that order; junction bases with no gene match: 8. Germline V CDR1 and CDR2: MDHEN, SYDVKM. The CDR3 consists of 16 residues. CDR3 loop: CASSLGTSGRYAEQFF. As DNA, the CDR3 is TGTGCCAGCAGTTTAGGTACTAGCGGGAGGTACGCTGAGCAGTTCTTC.

This chain links TRBV4-1 with TRBJ2-1; D remains ambiguous. V gave up 0 bases and J gave up 6 bases, with 9 bases separating them. The CDR3 is 14 residues long. From germline, CDR1 is MGHRA and CDR2 YSYEKL. CDR3 amino acids: CASSQELAPNEQFF. The CDR3 region has the DNA TGCGCCAGCAGCCAAGAGCTGGCCCCCAATGAGCAGTTCTTC.

V is TRBV23-1 and J is TRBJ2-1, with TRBD2 identical over 8 bases. TRBV23-1 is placed among ORFs of uncertain function. V gave up 0 bases and J gave up 3 bases; unmatched junction bases: 10. This CDR3 has 18 amino acids. CDR3 region: CASSQSRSSGRNYNEQFF. DNA of the CDR3: TGCGCCAGCAGTCAATCGAGATCCAGCGGGAGAAACTACAATGAGCAGTTCTTC.

This chain connects TRBV27 to TRBJ1-2, with 8 positions matching TRBD1. CDR1 is MNHEY and CDR2 is SMNVEV in the germline V gene (reference sequence). The CDR3 length is 15 residues. V lost 5 bases to trimming and J lost 4 bases; unmatched junction nucleotides: 9. CDR3 DNA: TGTGCCAGCAGTCTTGGACAGGGTCGGGGCTATGGCTACACCTTC. It yields the protein CASSLGQGRGYGYTF.

This clone showed up just once. The CDR3 loop reads CASSSEDSFSYNEQFF. The CDR3 bases are TGTGCCAGCAGCTCGGAGGACTCCTTCTCCTACAATGAGCAGTTCTTC. The chain employs TRBV7-9 and TRBJ2-1; tentatively, D is TRBD2 (5 bases). The germline gives CDR1 SEHNR, CDR2 FQNEAQ (reference sequence). The CDR3 has 16 amino acids. V dropped 4 bases and J dropped 0 bases, with 13 bases sitting between them.

The rearrangement joins TRBV28 to TRBJ2-1; TRBD2 matches 13 bases. The junction had 5 bases not matched to a gene; V was cut back by 8 bases and J by 7 bases. The CDR3 length is 14 residues. CDR1 is MDHEN, CDR2 SYDVKM, per germline. The chain's CDR3 is CASQQTSGRNEQFF. In DNA, the CDR3 is TGTGCCAGCCAACAGACTAGCGGGAGGAATGAGCAGTTCTTC. The whole variable domain, remainder taken from reference TRBV28 and TRBJ2-1, is DVKVTQSSRYLVKRTGEKVFLECVQDMDHENMFWYRQDPGLGLRLIYFSYDVKMKEKGDIPEGYSVSREKKERFSLILESASTNQTSMYLCASQQTSGRNEQFFGPGTRLTVL.

This clone was counted between two and nine times. The genes are TRBV9 and TRBJ1-1; the D gene is possibly TRBD1 (5 bases). This CDR3 spans 15 amino acids. The V end was cut by 6 bases, the J end by 1 base, with 16 bases between. CDR1 SGDLS and CDR2 YYNGEE come from the germline V gene. CDR3 nucleotide sequence: TGTGCCAGCACCCCGGATCACAGGCGGAACACTGAAGCTTTCTTT. This gives the protein CASTPDHRRNTEAFF.

The V call is TRBV4-2, the J call TRBJ1-2; D may be TRBD1 (6 bases). This CDR3 spans 14 amino acids. Trimming took off 0 bases at V and 5 bases at J, with 10 bases between the two ends. Germline V gene sequence: CDR1 LGHNA, CDR2 YNFKEQ. The CDR3 DNA follows: TGTGCCAGCAGCCAAGATCCGGACAGTTATGGCTACACCTTC. Residues: CASSQDPDSYGYTF.

The chain has TRBV2 and TRBJ1-2, with D unclear. Per the germline V gene, CDR1 is SNHLY and CDR2 is FYNNEI. The V gene lost 6 bases and the J gene lost 4 bases, with 9 bases spanning the gap. This CDR3 has 12 residues. CDR3 sequence (DNA): TGTGCCAGCAGATTGGCCTCCTATGGCTACACCTTC. It yields the protein CASRLASYGYTF.

This clone appeared once. The V call is TRBV10-1, the J call TRBJ2-7; possibly TRBD1 for D (6 bases). This CDR3 spans 17 amino acids. Germline CDR1 WNHNN, CDR2 SYGVQD (reference sequence). V shed 2 bases and J shed 3 bases, with 20 bases lying between them. The DNA for the CDR3 is TGCGCCAGCAGTGAGCCGATAAGCAGATCACAGGGCTACGAGCAGTACTTC. Translated: CASSEPISRSQGYEQYF.

The V call is TRBV19, the J call TRBJ1-4, with D possibly matching TRBD1 (5 bases). CDR3 length equals 15 residues. V lost 3 bases, J lost 5 bases, and 13 bases lay in between. The V gene's germline CDR1 is LNHDA and CDR2 SQIVND (reference sequence). The CDR3 sequence is CASSMKGRENEKLFF. As DNA, the CDR3 is TGTGCCAGTAGTATGAAGGGACGGGAGAATGAAAAACTGTTTTTT.

This clone has just one count. The V call is TRBV7-9, the J call TRBJ2-3, with D maybe TRBD2 (5 bases). Germline CDR1 SEHNR, CDR2 FQNEAQ (reference sequence). This CDR3 is built from 19 residues. The germline V and J ends were trimmed by 5 bases and 1 base, with 25 bases remaining between them. This CDR3 reads CASSAESYEGTSGTDTQYF. CDR3 coding DNA: TGTGCCAGCAGCGCGGAGAGTTATGAGGGAACCAGCGGCACAGATACGCAGTATTTT.